These 8 T cell receptor beta chains came from one sample sequenced in a study of blood T cell repertoires in COVID-19. The table came from immunoSEQ multiplex PCR; TCRdb's copy has only in-frame clones and leaves some out. Among around 300,000 clones listed, around 81% were seen once. Material for sequencing was peripheral blood. Receptor source: a woman aged 45-59 years with active or convalescent COVID-19.

V is TRBV3-1 (or the pseudogene TRBV3-2) and J is TRBJ2-5, with TRBD2 matching over 9 bases. CDR3 length: 16 amino acids. Per the germline V gene, CDR1 is LGHDT and CDR2 is YNNKEL (reference sequence). Trimming removed 1 base from V and 3 bases from J; junction bases left unmatched: 6. The CDR3 sequence: CASSQVGAGGKETQYF. Written as DNA, the CDR3 is TGTGCCAGCAGCCAAGTCGGAGCGGGAGGAAAAGAGACCCAGTACTTC.

The chain joins TRBV6-5 to TRBJ1-2; a possible D gene is TRBD1 (5 bases). Germline CDR1 is MNHEY and CDR2 is SVGAGI. V lost 6 bases, J lost 2 bases, and 13 bases lay in between. The CDR3 extends over 14 amino acids. Here the CDR3 reads CASSQLEGNYGYTF. CDR3 DNA: TGTGCCAGCAGCCAGCTGGAGGGGAACTATGGCTACACCTTC.

This rearrangement joins TRBV6-4 to TRBJ2-1; perhaps TRBD2 as D (6 bases). Trimming removed 1 base at V and 10 bases at J, with 8 bases between. The CDR3 runs 12 residues. CDR1 is MRHNA and CDR2 is SNTAGT in the germline V gene. The CDR3 region is CASSDLAGEQFF. The CDR3 DNA reads TGTGCCAGCAGTGACTTGGCGGGGGAGCAGTTCTTC.

This clone was seen a single time. The V gene is TRBV7-9, the J gene TRBJ1-1; the D gene is possibly TRBD1 (6 bases). The CDR3 length is 15 residues. Germline V CDR1 and CDR2: SEHNR, FQNEAQ (reference sequence). The V and J ends lost 0 bases and 1 base respectively, with 9 bases between them. The CDR3 sequence: CASSLALGANTEAFF. The CDR3 nucleotides are TGTGCCAGCAGCTTAGCCCTGGGGGCGAACACTGAAGCTTTCTTT.

The chain carries TRBV5-4 and TRBJ2-7; tentatively, D is TRBD1 (6 bases). V gave up 4 bases and J gave up 7 bases, with 18 bases separating them. Germline lookup yields CDR1 SGHNT and CDR2 YYREEE (reference sequence). The CDR3 totals 14 residues. The CDR3 nucleotides are TGTGCCAGCAGCCGGAACAGGGATCCCGGGGAGCAGTACTTC. Residues: CASSRNRDPGEQYF. Full variable domain (missing parts from reference TRBV5-4 and TRBJ2-7): ETGVTQSPTHLIKTRGQQVTLRCSSQSGHNTVSWYQQALGQGPQFIFQYYREEENGRGNFPPRFSGLQFPNYSSELNVNALELDDSALYLCASSRNRDPGEQYFGPGTRLTVT.

Note on this clone: This specimen includes other DNA sequences encoding the same CDR3. CDR3 residues: CASSLASGYEQYF. The CDR3 DNA sequence: TGCGCCAGCAGCTTGGCTAGCGGTTACGAGCAGTACTTC. V and J are TRBV5-1 and TRBJ2-7, with 7 bases identical to TRBD2. V shed 0 bases, J shed 4 bases, and the junction held 1 base outside the gene matches. The CDR3 covers 13 residues. The germline CDR1 and CDR2 sequences are SGHRS and YFSETQ.

The V gene is TRBV30, the J gene TRBJ1-5; D uncertain. CDR1 and CDR2 from the germline V gene are GTSNPN and SVGIG (reference sequence). V was pared by 5 bases and J by 2 bases, with 13 bases between. The CDR3 sequence is 14 residues long. CDR3 coding DNA: TGTGCCTGGGATGAAAAGGGAGGCAATCAGCCCCAGCATTTT. Its translation: CAWDEKGGNQPQHF. The variable domain in full, completed from reference TRBV30 and TRBJ1-5, reads SQTIHQWPATLVQPVGSPLSLECTVEGTSNPNLYWYRQAAGRGLQLLFYSVGIGQISSEVPQNLSASRPQDRQFILSSKKLLLSDSGFYLCAWDEKGGNQPQHFGDGTRLSIL.

The chain is built from TRBV5-1 and TRBJ1-1; TRBD1 aligns across 8 bases. CDR1 and CDR2 (germline): SGHRS, YFSETQ. V lost 1 base, J lost 4 bases, and 6 bases stayed unmatched. The CDR3 covers 15 residues. The CDR3 nucleotides read TGCGCCAGCAGCTTGATCCAGGGGGCGAGCACTGAAGCTTTCTTT. Its translation is CASSLIQGASTEAFF.